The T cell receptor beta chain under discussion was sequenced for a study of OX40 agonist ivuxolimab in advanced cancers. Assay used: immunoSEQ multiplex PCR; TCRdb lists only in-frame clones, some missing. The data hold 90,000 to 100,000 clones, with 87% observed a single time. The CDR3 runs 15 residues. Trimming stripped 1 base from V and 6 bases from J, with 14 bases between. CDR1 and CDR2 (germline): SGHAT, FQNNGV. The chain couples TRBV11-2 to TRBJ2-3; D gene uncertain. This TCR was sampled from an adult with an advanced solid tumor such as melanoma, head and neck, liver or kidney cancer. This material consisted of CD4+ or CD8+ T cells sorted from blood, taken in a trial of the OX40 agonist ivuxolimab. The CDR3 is CASSLGPSNPDTQYF. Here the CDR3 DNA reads TGTGCCAGCAGCTTAGGGCCTAGTAACCCCGATACGCAGTATTTT.